This TCR beta chain was recovered during a study of T-cell memory formation after mild COVID-19. This clonotype was counted between two and nine times. Its antigen is currently unknown. TCRalpha and TCRbeta libraries used 5'RACE with constant-segment primers and UMIs. TCRdb used MiXCR to reprocess the 5' RACE reads, holding one entry per CDR3 protein. The sample lists approximately 240,000 distinct CDR3 sequences, about 15% occurring once. Points from the study as a whole: Pre-infection memory held some responding clones, suggesting pre-existing cross-reactive T cells responded.

Germline V gene lookup returns CDR1 SGHTA and CDR2 FQGNSA. The CDR3 is made up of 15 amino acids. The V segment lost 4 bases and the J segment 9 bases; nucleotides outside the gene matches: 9. What was sequenced was PBMCs or a T cell subset sorted from them (not recorded which). The V gene is TRBV7-2, the J gene TRBJ1-6; 7 bases map to TRBD1. This receptor was taken from a man younger than 35 who had mild COVID-19 (a few samples of this study predate the infection). Cell type and time point are not known. The CDR3 DNA reads TGTGCCAGCAGCTCCAGGGGGGGGCAGGGTTCACCCCTCCACTTT. It encodes CASSSRGGQGSPLHF.